The 2 T cell receptor beta chains presented below share a single source sample, sequenced in a study of blood T cell repertoires in COVID-19. Only in-frame clones appear in the TCRdb table, and some are missing; sequencing was by immunoSEQ multiplex PCR. The data contain about 180,000 clones, 70% to 90% of them seen just once; the ten biggest clones take up 6.9%. Sequenced input: peripheral blood. The receptors were sampled from a man older than 75 with COVID-19, enrolled during active disease.

The rearrangement joins TRBV19 to TRBJ2-7, with D possibly being TRBD1 (6 bases). This CDR3 is 15 amino acids long. V gave up 4 bases and J gave up 0 bases, with 13 bases separating them. Per the germline V gene, CDR1 is LNHDA and CDR2 is SQIVND (reference sequence). The CDR3 region has the DNA TGTGCCAGTAGTAAGACAGGCATCCTCTCCTACGAGCAGTACTTC. Amino acid sequence: CASSKTGILSYEQYF.

This chain joins TRBV7-9 and TRBJ2-3; 14 positions agree with TRBD2. The CDR3 sequence is 16 residues long. Germline loops: CDR1 SEHNR, CDR2 FQNEAQ (reference sequence). The ends lost 5 bases at V and 6 bases at J; junction bases unmatched: 7. The DNA of the CDR3 is TGTGCCAGCAGCCCCGGGACTAGCGGGGGTATCGATACGCAGTATTTT. Its translation is CASSPGTSGGIDTQYF.